The clone carrying this T cell receptor (beta chain) was recorded many times. TCRdb re-called the PCR reads through MiXCR. The table has some 21,000 clones, 12% seen once. The data were taken from a study of metastatic and nonmetastatic thyroid tumors. There were no patients who had received any treatment before thyroid surgery. The CDR3 has 15 residues. Germline loops: CDR1 SEHNR, CDR2 FQNEAQ (reference sequence). The J segment lost 7 bases and the V segment lost 2 bases, leaving 7 bases of the junction unmatched. Sample: blood. This clonotype was obtained from a male donor with papillary thyroid cancer or a benign thyroid nodule (not recorded which). Some clones in this sample may be carry-over from other donors' samples. The chain has TRBV7-9 and TRBJ2-1; 8 bases are a match to TRBD2. The CDR3 DNA reads as TGTGCCAGCAGCTTAATGAGAAGCGGGAGAAATGAGCAGTTCTTC. Protein product: CASSLMRSGRNEQFF.